A single sample is the source of the 21 T cell receptor beta chains below, sequenced in a study of T cell repertoires in cytomegalovirus infection. These receptors' antigens are unknown. TCRdb fed the reads into MiXCR, producing one record per CDR3 protein. The sample records approximately 990,000 distinct CDR3 sequences, around 30% being singletons. Source: cultured CD8+ T cells from PBMCs, taken from culture after CMV antigen stimulation. These receptors came from a human donor in good health (CMV status not recorded). Some clones in this sample may be carry-over from other donors' samples.

This clonotype was seen ten or more times. V gene TRBV7-2 combines with J gene TRBJ1-5; D uncertain. CDR3 length: 14 residues. From germline, CDR1 is SGHTA and CDR2 FQGNSA. The ends were cut back, 0 bases at V and 5 bases at J, with 8 bases in the middle. The CDR3 spells CASSLALGDQPQHF. The CDR3 bases are TGTGCCAGCAGCTTAGCGCTAGGCGATCAGCCCCAGCATTTT.

J is TRBJ1-2 and V is TRBV27; TRBD1 agrees at 8 bases. Losses at the gene ends were 0 bases for V and 7 bases for J; bases not matched to a gene: 7. This CDR3 is 15 amino acids long. The germline V gene has CDR1 MNHEY and CDR2 SMNVEV (reference sequence). The CDR3 region has the DNA TGTGCCAGCAGTTTATCCCGACAGGGGCTGGGTGGCTACACCTTC. Amino acid sequence: CASSLSRQGLGGYTF.

The chain links TRBV6-1 to TRBJ2-3; maybe TRBD1 (5 bases). Germline V gene data show CDR1 as MNHNS and CDR2 as SASEGT. Trimming removed 5 bases at V and 5 bases at J, with 8 bases between. The CDR3 is 12 amino acids. The CDR3 is CASSHQGDTQYF. CDR3 DNA: TGTGCCAGCAGTCACCAGGGAGATACGCAGTATTTT.

This clonotype was seen ten or more times. The gene calls are TRBV7-8 and TRBJ2-3; TRBD2 matches at 8 bases. This CDR3 contains 16 residues. Germline trimming cut 3 bases from V and 3 bases from J; bases unmatched to any gene: 8. Per the germline V gene, CDR1 is SGHVS and CDR2 is FQNEAQ. The CDR3 DNA sequence: TGTGCCAGCAGCTTTAGCAGCGGGGGCCTTACAGATACGCAGTATTTT. It codes for CASSFSSGGLTDTQYF. The full variable domain, completed using reference TRBV7-8 and TRBJ2-3, is GAGVSQSPRYKVAKRGQDVALRCDPISGHVSLFWYQQALGQGPEFLTYFQNEAQLDKSGLPSDRFFAERPEGSVSTLKIQRTQQEDSAVYLCASSFSSGGLTDTQYFGPGTRLTVL.

V is TRBV19 and J is TRBJ2-7; D gene ambiguous. Trimming took off 6 bases at V and 3 bases at J, with 12 bases between the two ends. This CDR3 spans 13 amino acids. Germline lookup yields CDR1 LNHDA and CDR2 SQIVND (reference sequence). The CDR3 bases are TGTGCCAGTAGGAGTATTGGAGACTACGAGCAGTACTTC. Translating gives CASRSIGDYEQYF.

This chain joins TRBV6-2 or TRBV6-3 and TRBJ1-4; D uncertain. This CDR3 contains 12 residues. Germline V CDR1 and CDR2: MNHEY, SVGEGT. V was cut by 8 bases and J by 5 bases, with 9 bases left in between. The CDR3 coding sequence is TGTGCCAGCGGATCGCCGAATGAAAAACTGTTTTTT. It translates to CASGSPNEKLFF.

The table lists this clonotype with many counts. The rearrangement joins TRBV7-9 to TRBJ1-1, with TRBD1 as a possible D gene (6 bases). Germline CDR1 is SEHNR and CDR2 is FQNEAQ (reference sequence). CDR3 length: 16 amino acids. Trimming removed 5 bases from V and 6 bases from J, with 22 bases in between. The CDR3: CASSLRTPGARAEAFF. In nucleotides, the CDR3 is TGTGCCAGCAGCCTACGCACCCCGGGGGCGCGGGCTGAAGCTTTCTTT.

This clonotype was picked up a small number of times. V and J are TRBV12-3 or TRBV12-4 and TRBJ1-2; no definite D call. Trimming took 8 bases from V and 4 from J, leaving 14 bases between them. The CDR3 extends over 13 amino acids. For the CDR3, the DNA is TGTGCCAGCCTTTTGACCAGCGCCTATGGCTACACCTTC. Its protein is CASLLTSAYGYTF.

This clonotype was recorded a few times. The V call is TRBV4-2, the J call TRBJ2-5, with 8 bases identical to TRBD2. The CDR3 is 16 residues long. The trim removed 4 bases at V and 1 base at J, leaving 8 bases unmatched. The germline V gene encodes CDR1 LGHNA and CDR2 YNFKEQ. CDR3 nucleotide sequence: TGTGCCAGCAGCCCCTTGGAGCGGGGGCTCCAAGAGACCCAGTACTTC. Protein sequence: CASSPLERGLQETQYF.

This chain connects TRBV7-3 to TRBJ1-2; D not resolved. CDR1 and CDR2 (germline): SGHTA, FQGTGA. V gave up 6 bases and J gave up 3 bases, with 11 bases separating them. This CDR3 region has 13 residues. The CDR3 protein is CASRLPPDYGYTF. The CDR3 nucleotides are TGTGCCAGCAGACTACCCCCCGACTATGGCTACACCTTC.

The V gene is TRBV2, the J gene TRBJ1-1; weak D call: TRBD1 (6 bases). Germline CDR1 is SNHLY and CDR2 is FYNNEI. This CDR3 region has 11 residues. The germline V and J ends were trimmed by 6 bases and 7 bases, with 9 bases remaining between them. CDR3 protein: CASRTRGEAFF. The CDR3 DNA reads TGTGCCAGCAGGACCAGGGGTGAAGCTTTCTTT.

The V and J genes are TRBV7-9 and TRBJ1-2; no definite D call. Trimming took off 2 bases at V and 5 bases at J, with 15 bases between the two ends. The CDR3 covers 15 residues. Germline values: CDR1 SEHNR, CDR2 FQNEAQ (reference sequence). The DNA of the CDR3 is TGTGCCAGCAGCTTATTACGGGAATCTCATTATGGCTACACCTTC. It specifies CASSLLRESHYGYTF.

This chain connects TRBV19 to TRBJ2-7; the D is unclear. V was pared by 3 bases and J by 4 bases, with 10 bases between. The CDR3 is 13 amino acids. From germline, CDR1 is LNHDA and CDR2 SQIVND (reference sequence). CDR3 DNA: TGTGCCAGTAGTATCGCCTCCAGTTACGAGCAGTACTTC. Its protein is CASSIASSYEQYF.

This chain connects TRBV7-4 to TRBJ1-5, with D possibly matching TRBD1 (5 bases). Germline values: CDR1 SGHVT, CDR2 SQSDAQ. Trimming stripped 6 bases from V and 5 bases from J, with 17 bases between. This CDR3 is built from 15 residues. Here the CDR3 DNA reads TGTGCCAGCAGTATAGGGACCGCACGGGATCAGCCCCAGCATTTT. Protein product: CASSIGTARDQPQHF. Filled out from reference TRBV7-4 and TRBJ1-5, the complete variable domain reads GAGVSQSPRYKVAKRGRDVALRCDSISGHVTLYWYRQTLGQGSEVLTYSQSDAQRDKSGRPSGRFSAERPERSVSTLKIQRTEQGDSAVYLCASSIGTARDQPQHFGDGTRLSIL.

The chain links TRBV20-1 to TRBJ2-1, with a tentative D call TRBD1 (6 bases). This CDR3 comprises 16 residues. Germline V lookup: CDR1 DFQATT, CDR2 SNEGSKA (reference sequence). V gave up 3 bases and J gave up 4 bases, with 19 bases separating them. The CDR3 is CSARAPRDTHYNEQFF. For the CDR3, the DNA is TGCAGTGCTAGGGCGCCCCGGGACACCCATTACAATGAGCAGTTCTTC.

This clonotype was counted between two and nine times. This chain uses TRBV7-9 with TRBJ1-1, with 7 bases fitting TRBD1. The CDR3 is made up of 14 amino acids. Looked up from germline, CDR1 is SEHNR and CDR2 is FQNEAQ (reference sequence). With V trimmed by 3 bases and J by 6 bases, 7 bases remained unmatched. The CDR3 DNA reads TGTGCCAGCAGCTTTGGAGGGGGCTATGCTGAAGCTTTCTTT. It encodes CASSFGGGYAEAFF.

With regard to this clonotype: The germline gene is not matched at one end of the junction; a read error may be the cause. The chain joins TRBV7-6 to TRBJ1-5; D is unclear. The CDR3 loop spans 14 amino acids. Germline V gene sequence: CDR1 SGHVS, CDR2 FNYEAQ. The chain's CDR3 is CANSSLEGNQPQHF. Here the CDR3 DNA reads TGTGCCAACAGCTCCTTGGAGGGCAATCAGCCCCAGCATTTT.

This clonotype was detected a few times. The chain joins TRBV4-1 to TRBJ1-3; D gene ambiguous. Trimming took 2 bases from V and 4 from J, leaving 3 bases between them. CDR1 and CDR2 (germline): MGHRA, YSYEKL. This CDR3 comprises 12 residues. CDR3: CASSQFGNTIYF. The CDR3, as DNA: TGCGCCAGCAGCCAATTCGGAAACACCATATATTTT.

The V and J genes are TRBV7-6 and TRBJ2-7; 9 bases are shared with TRBD2. This CDR3 is built from 18 residues. V gave up 1 base and J gave up 3 bases; unmatched junction bases: 13. Germline V CDR1 and CDR2: SGHVS, FNYEAQ. CDR3 nucleotide sequence: TGTGCCAGCAGCTTAGTGGAGCGGTTAGCGGGGGCACTCTACGAGCAGTACTTC. Translating it yields CASSLVERLAGALYEQYF.

Only a few counts were recorded for this clonotype. This chain uses TRBV12-3 or TRBV12-4 with TRBJ1-2; possible D gene TRBD1, 5 bases. Between the trimmed V and J ends, which lost 5 bases and 8 bases, there was a span of 12 bases. CDR3 length: 12 amino acids. The CDR3 is CASSAGGPGYTF. The CDR3 DNA is TGTGCCAGCAGTGCTGGGGGTCCAGGCTACACCTTC.

This clonotype was picked up a small number of times. The chain employs TRBV4-2 and TRBJ1-1; 12 nucleotides line up with TRBD1. The CDR3 has 18 amino acids. V trimming: 6 bases; J trimming: 3 bases; junction bases outside the gene matches: 14. Germline lookup yields CDR1 LGHNA and CDR2 YNFKEQ. CDR3 region: CASSSNWGQGAVDTEAFF. The CDR3 nucleotides are TGTGCCAGCAGTTCGAATTGGGGACAGGGGGCCGTGGACACTGAAGCTTTCTTT.